Sequencing of this T cell receptor beta chain was carried out in a study of sequential checkpoint blockade in melanoma. This clone was seen only once. Sequencing was performed with immunoSEQ multiplex PCR; in TCRdb, only in-frame clones are kept and a portion is missing. The sample shows 10,000 or so clones, roughly 23% of them seen only once. Treatment of the sample: randomized to nivolumab then ipilimumab (arm A) or the reverse (arm B). The CDR3 spans 15 residues. With 3 bases clipped from V and 3 bases from J, the junction kept 8 bases outside the gene matches. Germline values: CDR1 SGHRS, CDR2 YFSETQ.

The sequencing here drew on tumor tissue (inferred from file names), taken from a patient given nivolumab and ipilimumab in sequence. The TCR sequence derives from a human donor with melanoma. The chain employs TRBV5-1 and TRBJ1-2; 7 nucleotides match TRBD1. The DNA of the CDR3 is TGCGCCAGCAGCTGGGGGGACAGATCATACTATGGCTACACCTTC. As protein: CASSWGDRSYYGYTF.